This T cell receptor beta chain was sequenced in a study of cytomegalovirus exposure and HLA in healthy donors. Findings and caveats of the study: A subsequent analysis found that TCR clusters from the first cohort also tended to co-occur in the 90 to 150 validation repertoires, with 94% of cluster scores above 0. Altogether, 164 TCR beta chains were recorded as cytomegalovirus-associated.

Generated by immunoSEQ multiplex PCR, the TCRdb table keeps only in-frame clones and is missing some. The sample shows about 220,000 clones, approximately 87% of them seen only once. Trimming removed 7 bases from V and 5 bases from J, with 15 bases in between. The CDR3 has 15 residues. CDR1 is MNHEY and CDR2 is SMNVEV in the germline V gene (reference sequence). To note about this clone: As yet, its antigen is unknown.

The V gene is TRBV27, the J gene TRBJ1-6; TRBD1 is a possible D gene (6 bases). Sequencing input: PBMCs. This TCR was sampled from a man younger than 35 in good health and CMV-seronegative. The CDR3 region is CASKIAQGNNSPLHF. CDR3 in DNA: TGTGCCAGCAAAATCGCACAGGGTAATAATTCACCCCTCCACTTT.